This T cell receptor beta chain was found in a study of cytomegalovirus exposure and HLA in healthy donors. CDR3 size: 16 residues. Germline V CDR1 and CDR2: SEHNR, FQNEAQ (reference sequence). Every donor was a healthy person donating bone marrow. PCR was performed using 60 Vbeta and 13 Jbeta primers. Generated by immunoSEQ multiplex PCR, the TCRdb table keeps only in-frame clones and is missing some. The table lists roughly 180,000 clones, roughly 84% of them singletons. The receptor's source is a male donor in good health and CMV-seronegative. The sample taken for sequencing was PBMCs. The V and J genes are TRBV7-9 and TRBJ2-5; tentatively, D is TRBD1 (5 bases). Gene TRBJ2-7 matches the end of the DNA better, so the J call may be wrong. CDR3 in amino acids: CASSLTRAGRTYEQYF. The DNA for the CDR3 is TGTGCCAGCAGCTTGACCCGGGCAGGGCGAACCTACGAGCAGTACTTC.